Below are 14 T cell receptor beta chains sequenced from a single sample in a study of metastatic and nonmetastatic thyroid tumors (dated by TCRdb to 2020 to 2022). The method was PCR. Sequencing used an Illumina HiSeq 4000. Using fastp at Q25 and MiXCR, TCRdb reprocessed the public reads and kept productive beta chains. The sample table shows under 30,000 clones, and around 16% are seen once. Roughly 6.6% of the sample is taken by the ten largest. No patient had received any treatment before thyroid surgery. Sequencing was done on a sample of blood. The source is a male donor with papillary thyroid cancer or a benign thyroid nodule (not recorded which). Some clones in this sample may be carry-over from other donors' samples.

This clone came up a few times. The rearrangement links TRBV6-1 to TRBJ1-4, with 7 bases aligning to TRBD1. Per germline, CDR1 MNHNS and CDR2 SASEGT. The CDR3 extends over 16 amino acids. With 2 bases clipped from V and 8 bases from J, the junction kept 11 bases outside the gene matches. Here the CDR3 reads CASSEIGGRGGEKLFF. CDR3 bases: TGTGCCAGCAGTGAAATTGGCGGCAGGGGGGGAGAAAAACTGTTTTTT.

This clone was counted ten times or more. This rearrangement joins TRBV4-1 to TRBJ1-4; D not resolved. CDR3 size: 19 residues. CDR1 and CDR2 from the germline V gene are MGHRA and YSYEKL. V was pared by 1 base and J by 4 bases, with 22 bases between. CDR3: CASSQVYQYSTSGNEKLFF. The CDR3 DNA reads as TGCGCCAGCAGCCAAGTCTATCAGTACTCAACGTCCGGTAATGAAAAACTGTTTTTT.

This clone has ten or more counts. The chain combines TRBV30 with TRBJ2-7; D is uncertain. The CDR3 spans 14 residues. Between the trimmed V and J ends, which lost 2 bases and 3 bases, there was a span of 14 bases. Germline V gives CDR1 GTSNPN, CDR2 SVGIG (reference sequence). The CDR3: CAWSLPANNYEQYF. The CDR3 DNA reads as TGTGCCTGGAGTCTCCCCGCTAATAACTACGAGCAGTACTTC.

The chain links TRBV7-9 to TRBJ2-7; D unclear. The V end lost 7 bases, the J end lost 5 bases, and 12 bases lay between the germline ends. CDR1 and CDR2 from the germline V gene are SEHNR and FQNEAQ (reference sequence). CDR3 length: 12 residues. The CDR3 coding sequence is TGTGCCAGCACCAGTTGGGAAGACGAGCAGTACTTC. Its protein is CASTSWEDEQYF.

Sample share makes this clone medium-sized. The chain links TRBV30 to TRBJ2-7; TRBD1 is a possible D gene (5 bases). The germline CDR1 and CDR2 sequences are GTSNPN and SVGIG (reference sequence). This CDR3 comprises 13 residues. V lost 0 bases, J lost 1 base, and 7 bases lay in between. The DNA of the CDR3 is TGTGCCTGGAGTGTAGGGGTATCCTACGAGCAGTACTTC. Translated, it gives CAWSVGVSYEQYF. Full variable domain (missing parts from reference TRBV30 and TRBJ2-7): SQTIHQWPATLVQPVGSPLSLECTVEGTSNPNLYWYRQAAGRGLQLLFYSVGIGQISSEVPQNLSASRPQDRQFILSSKKLLLSDSGFYLCAWSVGVSYEQYFGPGTRLTVT.

This clone was counted many times. V usage is TRBV27 and J usage is TRBJ2-2; D gene ambiguous. The CDR3 contains 13 residues. The V gene's germline CDR1 is MNHEY and CDR2 SMNVEV (reference sequence). V lost 5 bases and J 8 bases, leaving 12 bases between the germline ends. CDR3 in DNA: TGTGCCAGCAGTCCCCTACTTGGTGGGGAGCTGTTTTTT. Translating gives CASSPLLGGELFF.

This clone was recorded many times. V is TRBV3-1 and J is TRBJ1-2; no definite D call. Between the trimmed V and J ends, which lost 6 bases and 4 bases, there was a span of 15 bases. This CDR3 comprises 14 residues. CDR1 is LGHDT and CDR2 is YNNKEL in the germline V gene (reference sequence). The CDR3 sequence: CASRNLDHLYGYTF. CDR3 DNA sequence: TGTGCCAGCAGGAATTTGGACCACCTCTATGGCTACACCTTC.

This clone is labeled medium-sized. The rearrangement joins TRBV15 to TRBJ2-7; TRBD1 might be the D (6 bases). V was pared by 2 bases and J by 3 bases, with 11 bases between. The CDR3 length is 14 residues. From germline, CDR1 is LNHNV and CDR2 YYDKDF (reference sequence). CDR3 in DNA: TGTGCCACCAGCAGACGCAGGGGTGGCTACGAGCAGTACTTC. This gives the protein CATSRRRGGYEQYF.

This clone was observed many times. The chain recombines TRBV30 with TRBJ2-7; D possibly corresponds to TRBD1 (7 bases). The CDR3 consists of 17 residues. Between the trimmed V and J ends, which lost 1 base and 0 bases, there was a span of 19 bases. CDR1 and CDR2 (germline): GTSNPN, SVGIG (reference sequence). The CDR3 is CAWSDPFRGASSYEQYF. DNA of the CDR3: TGTGCCTGGAGTGACCCCTTCAGGGGGGCAAGCTCCTACGAGCAGTACTTC.

At least ten counts were recorded for this clone. The chain joins TRBV7-9 to TRBJ1-4, with a tentative D call TRBD1 (5 bases). The CDR3 spans 12 residues. The V gene's germline CDR1 is SEHNR and CDR2 FQNEAQ (reference sequence). Trimming removed 8 bases from V and 3 bases from J, with 7 bases in between. CDR3 coding DNA: TGTGCCAGCGACAGTTCTAATGAAAAACTGTTTTTT. It yields the protein CASDSSNEKLFF.

V is TRBV20-1 and J is TRBJ2-1, with 7 bases lining up with TRBD1. Looked up from germline, CDR1 is DFQATT and CDR2 is SNEGSKA (reference sequence). With 0 bases clipped from V and 10 bases from J, the junction kept 9 bases outside the gene matches. The CDR3 has 14 residues. The CDR3 DNA sequence: TGCAGTGCTAGAGATAAATATAGGGGGCACGAGCAGTTCTTC. It codes for CSARDKYRGHEQFF.

This clone appeared many times. The chain employs TRBV4-1 and TRBJ2-7; 7 positions match TRBD2. V lost 10 bases, J lost 6 bases, and 15 bases stayed unmatched. CDR3 length: 14 amino acids. Looked up from germline, CDR1 is MGHRA and CDR2 is YSYEKL. CDR3 residues: CATSQREVEVEQYF. The CDR3, as DNA: TGCGCCACCTCCCAACGGGAGGTCGAAGTCGAGCAGTACTTC.

By share of the sample, this clone is medium-sized. The chain couples TRBV19 to TRBJ2-7; TRBD1 agrees at 8 bases. The V gene's germline CDR1 is LNHDA and CDR2 SQIVND (reference sequence). The CDR3 extends over 13 amino acids. The CDR3 sequence: CNSGGADPYEQYF. The CDR3 coding sequence is TGTAACTCAGGGGGCGCCGACCCCTACGAGCAGTACTTC.

This clone came up a few times. CDR3 DNA sequence: TGTGCCAGCAGCTCAAGGACTAGCGGCTACGAGCAGTACTTC. Protein sequence: CASSSRTSGYEQYF. The genes are TRBV11-2 and TRBJ2-7; TRBD2 matches 10 bases. The germline CDR1 and CDR2 sequences are SGHAT and FQNNGV. The CDR3 covers 14 residues. J lost 3 bases, V lost 4 bases, and 3 bases had no gene match.